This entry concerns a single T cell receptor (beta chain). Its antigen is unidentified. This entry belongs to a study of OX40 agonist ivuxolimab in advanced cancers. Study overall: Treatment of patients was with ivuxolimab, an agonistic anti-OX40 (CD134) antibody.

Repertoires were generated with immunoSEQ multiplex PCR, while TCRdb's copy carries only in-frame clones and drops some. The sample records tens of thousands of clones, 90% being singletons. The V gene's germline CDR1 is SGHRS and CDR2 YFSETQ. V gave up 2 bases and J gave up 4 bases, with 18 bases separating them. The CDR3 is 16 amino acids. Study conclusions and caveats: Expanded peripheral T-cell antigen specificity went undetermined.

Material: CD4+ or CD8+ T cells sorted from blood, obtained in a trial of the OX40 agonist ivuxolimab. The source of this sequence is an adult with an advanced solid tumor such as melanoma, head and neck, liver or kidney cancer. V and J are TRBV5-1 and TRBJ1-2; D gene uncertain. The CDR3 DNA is TGCGCCAGCAGCTTCAACTCGGACTCTGCCCTCTATGGCTACACCTTC. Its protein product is CASSFNSDSALYGYTF.